Each of the 10 T cell receptor beta chains below was sequenced from the same sample in a study of blood T cell repertoires in COVID-19. Profiling relied on immunoSEQ multiplex PCR, and the TCRdb table lists in-frame clones only, not all of them. The sample has more than 250,000 clones, around 85% seen once; the top ten hold 6% to 7%. The material sequenced was PBMCs or T cells enriched from blood (not recorded which). The receptors come from a woman aged 40 to 50 who had recovered from COVID-19.

This clone was counted once. The rearrangement uses TRBV28 and TRBJ2-1; 9 bases are shared with TRBD1. The CDR3 extends over 14 amino acids. Per germline, CDR1 MDHEN and CDR2 SYDVKM. With V trimmed by 6 bases and J by 4 bases, 4 bases remained unmatched. The CDR3 DNA is TGTGCCAGCAGCGACGGGACAGGGTACAATGAGCAGTTCTTC. It specifies CASSDGTGYNEQFF.

The chain links TRBV19 to TRBJ2-2; a weak D match, TRBD1 (6 bases). Germline-derived CDR1 and CDR2 are LNHDA and SQIVND (reference sequence). The CDR3 length is 14 residues. V was pared by 7 bases and J by 5 bases, with 14 bases between. For the CDR3, the DNA is TGTGCCAGTACGGTCTCAGGGGTGACCGGGGAGCTGTTTTTT. Residues: CASTVSGVTGELFF.

This clone was found once. This chain links TRBV4-3 with TRBJ2-5; 13 bases are shared with TRBD2. Trimming cost V 4 bases and J 5 bases; bases outside gene matches: 7. The CDR3 has 16 residues. Germline values: CDR1 LGHNA, CDR2 YSLEER. The DNA for the CDR3 is TGCGCCAGCAGCCGCGGACTAGCGGGAGAGGGGGAGACCCAGTACTTC. This encodes CASSRGLAGEGETQYF.

The rearrangement joins TRBV9 to TRBJ2-1; 7 bases fit TRBD2. The CDR3 has 20 amino acids. CDR1 and CDR2 (germline): SGDLS, YYNGEE. Unmatched junction bases numbered 20, after V lost 5 bases and J lost 0 bases. The CDR3 here is CASSYHSDGALAASYNEQFF. The CDR3 region has the DNA TGTGCCAGCAGTTACCACTCCGACGGCGCCCTAGCGGCCTCCTACAATGAGCAGTTCTTC.

This clone has only one observation. V gene TRBV7-2 combines with J gene TRBJ2-3; possibly TRBD2 for D (6 bases). This CDR3 spans 14 amino acids. Germline V CDR1 and CDR2: SGHTA, FQGNSA. V lost 5 bases, J lost 6 bases, and 15 bases lay in between. The CDR3 region has the DNA TGTGCCAGCAGCCCAGCTAGCGTCCCGGATACGCAGTATTTT. Its translation: CASSPASVPDTQYF.

This clone occurred once. This chain joins TRBV7-2 and TRBJ1-5; possibly TRBD1 for D (6 bases). The V gene's germline CDR1 is SGHTA and CDR2 FQGNSA. The CDR3 length is 17 residues. Trimming took 5 bases from V and 4 from J, leaving 21 bases between them. The CDR3 sequence is CASSPLRVQGGNQPQHF. In nucleotides, the CDR3 is TGTGCCAGCAGCCCCCTACGGGTACAGGGAGGGAATCAGCCCCAGCATTTT. The variable domain in full, completed from reference TRBV7-2 and TRBJ1-5, reads GAGVSQSPSNKVTEKGKDVELRCDPISGHTALYWYRQSLGQGLEFLIYFQGNSAPDKSGLPSDRFSAERTGGSVSTLTIQRTQQEDSAVYLCASSPLRVQGGNQPQHFGDGTRLSIL.

The chain carries TRBV5-4 and TRBJ2-5; weak D call: TRBD1 (5 bases). This CDR3 region has 15 residues. Trimming took 0 bases from V and 1 from J, leaving 10 bases between them. The germline gives CDR1 SGHNT, CDR2 YYREEE (reference sequence). This chain's CDR3 is CASSLAARAQETQYF. CDR3 sequence (DNA): TGTGCCAGCAGCTTGGCGGCCAGGGCCCAAGAGACCCAGTACTTC.

The chain combines TRBV4-3 with TRBJ2-3; D might be TRBD2 (6 bases). Germline V gene data show CDR1 as LGHNA and CDR2 as YSLEER. This CDR3 is 17 amino acids long. Between the trimmed V and J ends, which lost 0 bases and 2 bases, there was a span of 15 bases. The CDR3 bases are TGCGCCAGCAGCCAAGACAGGACTAAGCGGAACACAGATACGCAGTATTTT. It specifies CASSQDRTKRNTDTQYF.

The chain has TRBV7-9 and TRBJ2-3; 10 nucleotides line up with TRBD2. Trimming took 5 bases from V and 0 from J; bases not matched to a gene: 5. The V gene's germline CDR1 is SEHNR and CDR2 FQNEAQ (reference sequence). This CDR3 region has 16 residues. The CDR3 DNA is TGTGCCAGCAGCCCGGGACTAGCGACTAGCACAGATACGCAGTATTTT. It specifies CASSPGLATSTDTQYF.

This clone was found once. The chain joins TRBV6-2 or TRBV6-3 to TRBJ2-5; 16 bases fit TRBD2. The trim removed 2 bases at V and 7 bases at J, leaving 7 bases unmatched. CDR1 is MNHEY, CDR2 SVGEGT, per germline. The CDR3 is 17 amino acids. For the CDR3, the DNA is TGTGCCAGCAGTTACCCCGGGACTAGCGGGAGGGCCGGGACCCAGTACTTC. It encodes CASSYPGTSGRAGTQYF.